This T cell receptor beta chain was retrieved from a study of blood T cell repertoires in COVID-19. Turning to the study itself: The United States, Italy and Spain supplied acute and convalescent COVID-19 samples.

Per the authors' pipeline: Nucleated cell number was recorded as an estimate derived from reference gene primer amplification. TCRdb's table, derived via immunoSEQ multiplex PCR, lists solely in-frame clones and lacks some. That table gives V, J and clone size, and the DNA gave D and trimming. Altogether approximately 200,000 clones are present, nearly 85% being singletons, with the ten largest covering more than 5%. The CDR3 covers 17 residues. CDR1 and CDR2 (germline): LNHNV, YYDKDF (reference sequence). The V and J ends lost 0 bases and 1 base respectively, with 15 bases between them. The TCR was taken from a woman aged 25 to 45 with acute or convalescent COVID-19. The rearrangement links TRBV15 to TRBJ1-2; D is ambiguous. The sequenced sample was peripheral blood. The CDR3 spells CATSRDWESRRNYGYTF. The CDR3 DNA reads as TGTGCCACCAGCAGAGATTGGGAGTCGCGCCGTAACTATGGCTACACCTTC.